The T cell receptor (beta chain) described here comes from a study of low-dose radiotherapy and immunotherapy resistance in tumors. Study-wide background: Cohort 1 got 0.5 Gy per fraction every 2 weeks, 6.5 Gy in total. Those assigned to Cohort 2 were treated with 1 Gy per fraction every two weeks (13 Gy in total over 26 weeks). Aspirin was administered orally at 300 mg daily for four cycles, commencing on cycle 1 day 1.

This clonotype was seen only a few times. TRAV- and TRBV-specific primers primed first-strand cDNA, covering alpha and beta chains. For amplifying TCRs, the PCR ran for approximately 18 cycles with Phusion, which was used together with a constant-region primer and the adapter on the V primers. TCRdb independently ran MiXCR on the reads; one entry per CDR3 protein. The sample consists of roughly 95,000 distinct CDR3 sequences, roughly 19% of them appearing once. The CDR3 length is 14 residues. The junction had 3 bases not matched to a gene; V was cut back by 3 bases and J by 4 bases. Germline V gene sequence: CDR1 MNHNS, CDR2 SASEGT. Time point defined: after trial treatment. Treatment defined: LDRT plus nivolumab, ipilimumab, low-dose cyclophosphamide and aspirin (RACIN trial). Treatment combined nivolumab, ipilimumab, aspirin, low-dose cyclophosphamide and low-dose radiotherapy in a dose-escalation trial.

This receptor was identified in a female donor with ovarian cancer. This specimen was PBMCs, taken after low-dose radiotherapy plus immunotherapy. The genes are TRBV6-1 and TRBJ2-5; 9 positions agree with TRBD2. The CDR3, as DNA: TGTGCCAGCAGTGATGTAGCGGGAGTAGAGACCCAGTACTTC. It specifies CASSDVAGVETQYF.